The T cell receptor beta chain under discussion was sequenced for a study of early T cells in non-severe SARS-CoV-2 infection. On this clonotype: Antigen specificity is unknown.

Researchers tagged individual cDNA molecules with unique molecular identifiers. TCRdb passed the 5' RACE reads through MiXCR, listing each CDR3 protein once. The sample holds 50,000 to 80,000 distinct CDR3 sequences; 7.5% to 9% are singletons and the top ten take 10% to 15%. Trimming cost V 1 base and J 0 bases, with 6 bases left between them. Germline loops: CDR1 SGHAT, CDR2 FQNNGV. The CDR3 loop spans 15 amino acids. Overall study results and limits: In VDJdb matching, anti-spike CD8 responses were favored while private and CD4 specificities went missing.

The TCR was taken from an adult who was a healthcare worker with PCR-confirmed SARS-CoV-2 infection or an uninfected control (not recorded which). Source: whole blood, taken at baseline. The V call is TRBV11-2, the J call TRBJ2-2; unclear D gene. The CDR3 sequence is CASSLVRTNTGELFF. The CDR3 nucleotides read TGTGCCAGCAGCTTAGTCCGGACGAACACCGGGGAGCTGTTTTTT.